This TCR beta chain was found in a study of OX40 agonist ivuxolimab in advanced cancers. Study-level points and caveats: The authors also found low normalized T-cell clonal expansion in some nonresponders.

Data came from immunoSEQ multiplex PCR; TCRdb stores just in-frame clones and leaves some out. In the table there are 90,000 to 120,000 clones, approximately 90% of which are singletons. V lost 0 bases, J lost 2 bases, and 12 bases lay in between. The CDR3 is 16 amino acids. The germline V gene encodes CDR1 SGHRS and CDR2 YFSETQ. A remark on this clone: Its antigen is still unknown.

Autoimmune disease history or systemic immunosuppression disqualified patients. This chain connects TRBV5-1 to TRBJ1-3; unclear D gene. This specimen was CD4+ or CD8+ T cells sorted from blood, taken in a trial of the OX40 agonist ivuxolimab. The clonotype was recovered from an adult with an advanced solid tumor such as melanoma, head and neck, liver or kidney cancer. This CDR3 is CASSLESAGAGNTIYF. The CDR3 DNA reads TGCGCCAGCAGCTTGGAGAGTGCTGGGGCTGGAAACACCATATATTTT. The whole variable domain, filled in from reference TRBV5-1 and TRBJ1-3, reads KAGVTQTPRYLIKTRGQQVTLSCSPISGHRSVSWYQQTPGQGLQFLFEYFSETQRNKGNFPGRFSGRQFSNSRSEMNVSTLELGDSALYLCASSLESAGAGNTIYFGEGSWLTVV.